The subject of this entry is one TCR beta chain. Looked up from germline, CDR1 is MDHEN and CDR2 is SYDVKM. CDR3 length: 13 residues. Trimming pared 3 bases from V and 4 bases from J, leaving 9 bases between. The data were obtained in a study of blood T cell repertoires in COVID-19. The assay was immunoSEQ multiplex PCR, and TCRdb's table has in-frame clones only and misses some. In the table there are roughly 100,000 clones, approximately 77% of which are singletons. V usage is TRBV28 and J usage is TRBJ1-2; D remains ambiguous. The specimen was peripheral blood. This TCR came from a woman of 80 years or more with acute or convalescent COVID-19. The CDR3 sequence: CASSFDGLYGYTF. The CDR3 DNA is TGTGCCAGCAGTTTCGACGGACTCTATGGCTACACCTTC.